This T cell receptor (beta chain) was recovered during a study of PD-1 blockade in classical Hodgkin lymphoma. All trial patients relapsed after autologous stem cell transplantation. A word on this clone: Antigen unknown.

The germline V gene has CDR1 SGHDT and CDR2 YYEEEE. V lost 1 base and J lost 5; bases outside the gene matches: 7. The CDR3 runs 15 residues. General study findings and limits: While CD8+ TCR diversity did not rise significantly by C4D1, CD4+ TCR diversity did.

Some clones are missing from TCRdb's copy, which holds only in-frame ones; the method was immunoSEQ multiplex PCR. The profile shows about 40,000 clones, over 55% of them singletons. This clonotype was obtained from a human donor with classical Hodgkin lymphoma. The gene calls are TRBV5-6 and TRBJ2-7, with TRBD2 matching 9 bases. Specimen: peripheral blood mononuclear cells (PBMCs), collected at baseline. As DNA, the CDR3 is TGTGCCAGCAGCTTGAGCGGGACTAGCTTCCACGAGCAGTACTTC. Protein: CASSLSGTSFHEQYF.